This T cell receptor (beta chain) was recorded in a study of chemoradiotherapy in HPV16-positive cancers. V dropped 2 bases and J dropped 9 bases, with 9 bases sitting between them. Germline CDR1 SGHRS, CDR2 YFSETQ. The CDR3 has 12 amino acids. TCRdb keeps only in-frame clones here, not all; method: immunoSEQ multiplex PCR. Of around 40,000 clones in the sample, 75% to 85% were seen once. Here the sequenced sample was blood, taken from a patient who underwent chemoradiotherapy. The sequence derives from a human donor with HPV-associated anogenital cancer. This rearrangement joins TRBV5-1 to TRBJ2-1; no firm D call. The CDR3 loop is CASSFPVGEQFF. CDR3 DNA: TGCGCCAGCAGCTTCCCAGTCGGTGAGCAGTTCTTC.